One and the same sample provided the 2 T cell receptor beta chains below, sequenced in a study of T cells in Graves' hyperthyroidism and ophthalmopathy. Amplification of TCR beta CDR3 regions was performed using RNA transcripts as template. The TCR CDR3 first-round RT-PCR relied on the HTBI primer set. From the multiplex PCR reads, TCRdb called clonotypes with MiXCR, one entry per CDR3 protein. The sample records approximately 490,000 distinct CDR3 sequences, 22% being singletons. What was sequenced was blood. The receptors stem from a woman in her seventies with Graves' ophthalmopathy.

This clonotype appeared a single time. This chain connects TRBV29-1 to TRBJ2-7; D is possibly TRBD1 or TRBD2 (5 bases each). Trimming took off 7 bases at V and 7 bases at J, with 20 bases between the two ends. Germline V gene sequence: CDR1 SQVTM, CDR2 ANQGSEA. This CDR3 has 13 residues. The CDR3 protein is CSANRDPWGEQYF. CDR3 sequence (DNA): TGCAGCGCGAACCGGGACCCCTGGGGGGAGCAGTACTTC.

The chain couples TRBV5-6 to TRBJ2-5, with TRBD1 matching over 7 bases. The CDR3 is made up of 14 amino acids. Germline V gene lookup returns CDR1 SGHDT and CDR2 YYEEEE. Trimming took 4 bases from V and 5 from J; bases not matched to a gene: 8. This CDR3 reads CASSGSGGRETQYF. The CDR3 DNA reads TGTGCCAGCAGCGGGTCAGGGGGTCGGGAGACCCAGTACTTC. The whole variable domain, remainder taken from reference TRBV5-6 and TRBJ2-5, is DAGVTQSPTHLIKTRGQQVTLRCSPKSGHDTVSWYQQALGQGPQFIFQYYEEEERQRGNFPDRFSGHQFPNYSSELNVNALLLGDSALYLCASSGSGGRETQYFGPGTRLLVL.